The T cell receptor beta chain under discussion was sequenced for a study of regulatory T cells in long-lasting Graves disease. Study conclusions and caveats: Exclusively peripheral blood, rather than thyroid tissue, was studied. New patients shared fewer than 1,000 public clonotypes, and persistent patients shared more, with a few thousand.

This clonotype was observed a few times. Its antigen is unknown. Trimming took 4 bases from V and 3 from J, leaving 7 bases between them. Per germline, CDR1 ENHRY and CDR2 SYGVKD. CDR3 length equals 13 residues. As to time point: newly diagnosed GD, antithyroid drugs for less than 3 months. Extracted RNA from PBMCs served as the source of the TCR library. The TCR beta library used iRepertoire HTBI primers with Arm-PCR amplification of CDR3. TCRdb passed the multiplex PCR reads through MiXCR, listing each CDR3 protein once. The repertoire consists of around 450,000 distinct CDR3 sequences, with approximately 16% occurring once and the leading ten covering about 8%. This sample also belongs to another study, concerning T cells in Graves' hyperthyroidism and ophthalmopathy. That report notes: Primed by the HTBI set, a first-round RT-PCR was run on the TCR CDR3.

Source: peripheral blood mononuclear cells (PBMCs), taken at new diagnosis, from a patient treated with antithyroid drugs. The rearrangement uses TRBV10-3 and TRBJ2-1; D gene uncertain. This TCR was sampled from a woman aged 40 to 50 with Graves disease. DNA for the CDR3: TGTGCCATCAGTGCTGACGGCTACAATGAGCAGTTCTTC. It specifies CAISADGYNEQFF.